A selection of T cell receptor beta chains follows, all from one sample in a study of OX40 agonist ivuxolimab in advanced cancers. Clones were read by immunoSEQ multiplex PCR, and TCRdb kept only the in-frame ones, dropping some. Of about 73,000 clones listed, 88% are singletons. This material consisted of CD4+ or CD8+ T cells sorted from blood, taken in a trial of the OX40 agonist ivuxolimab. The origin of the receptors is an adult with an advanced solid tumor such as melanoma, head and neck, liver or kidney cancer. The CDR3 runs from the conserved cysteine through the conserved F or W. The order of the fields is clone size, V gene, J gene, D gene, CDR3 DNA, CDR3 protein. The D gene is left open where the match is weak. The size entry is marked missing in some rows and otherwise reads once, few, many or a size class.

>.|TRBV19|TRBJ1-3|.
TGTGCCAGTAATGGGTACCGAAACACCATATATTTT
CASNGYRNTIYF
>.|TRBV18|TRBJ1-1|.
TGTGCCAGCTCACCCTCTTCTAATCGGAACACTGAAGCTTTCTTT
CASSPSSNRNTEAFF
>.|TRBV5-5|TRBJ2-7|.
TGTGCCAGCAGCTTGGTACAGGTGCCTTACGAGCAGTACTTC
CASSLVQVPYEQYF
>few|TRBV5-6|TRBJ2-1|TRBD2
TGTGCCAGCAGCCCGGGACTAGCGGGAGGGCCGGGTAATGAGCAGTTCTTC
CASSPGLAGGPGNEQFF
>.|TRBV9|TRBJ2-7|TRBD2
TGTGCCAGCAGCGTAGGAGCGGGGGGCTACGAGCAGTACTTC
CASSVGAGGYEQYF
>.|TRBV7-3|TRBJ2-1|TRBD2
TGTGCCAGCAGCCCCCGCCAGGGACTAGCGGGGTTAGGCCGTAGTTACAATGAGCAGTTCTTC
CASSPRQGLAGLGRSYNEQFF
>.|TRBV6-1|TRBJ2-7|TRBD2
TGTGCCAGCAGGGCGGCTAGCGGGACTCTCTACGAGCAGTACTTC
CASRAASGTLYEQYF
>.|TRBV9|TRBJ1-1|.
TGTGCCAGCAGCGTAGGTCACAGGGTCGAAACTGAAGCTTTCTTT
CASSVGHRVETEAFF
>.|TRBV28|TRBJ1-1|TRBD1
TGTGCCAGCAGTCCCCCCGGGACAGGGGGCTTGAACACTGAAGCTTTCTTT
CASSPPGTGGLNTEAFF
>.|TRBV18|TRBJ2-2|TRBD2
TGTGCCAGCTCACCTACGTGGACTAGCGGGAGAACGGTCGGGGAGCTGTTTTTT
CASSPTWTSGRTVGELFF
>.|TRBV7-2|TRBJ2-7|.
TGTGCCAGCAGCTTAGGTGGGGGGCTAGCGACCGAGCAGTACTTC
CASSLGGGLATEQYF
>.|TRBV27|TRBJ2-5|.
TGTGCCAGCAGTCCCAATGCGGGACACCAAGAGACCCAGTACTTC
CASSPNAGHQETQYF
>.|TRBV7-9|TRBJ2-7|TRBD2
TGTGCCAGCAGCATACTGGACAGGCCTGGGCTAGCGGGAGCTTACGAGCAGTACTTC
CASSILDRPGLAGAYEQYF
>.|TRBV7-7|TRBJ2-5|.
TGTGCTAGCAGCGAGAACCGGGGGACCCAGTACTTC
CASSENRGTQYF
>.|TRBV19|TRBJ2-5|TRBD2
TGTGCCAGTAGTATGACTAGCGGGGGGGCCTTGGAGACCCAGTACTTC
CASSMTSGGALETQYF
>.|TRBV6-5|TRBJ2-3|TRBD1
TGTGCCAGCAGCCCCGGGACAGGAATCACAGATACGCAGTATTTT
CASSPGTGITDTQYF
>once|TRBV14|TRBJ2-7|.
TGTGCCAGCAGCCAGGGGGCGGGAGTTTTCTACGAGCAGTACTTC
CASSQGAGVFYEQYF
>.|TRBV18|TRBJ2-7|TRBD2
TGTGCCAGCTCACCCCTACCAGGGACTAGCTCCTACGAGCAGTACTTC
CASSPLPGTSSYEQYF
>.|TRBV7-6|TRBJ2-7|.
TGTGCCAGCAGCCCCAGAGGTCTCTCCTACGAGCAGTACTTC
CASSPRGLSYEQYF
>.|TRBV6-5|TRBJ2-7|TRBD1
TGTGCCAGCAGTTTCGGGGACAGGGGTTCGAGCGAGCAGTACTTC
CASSFGDRGSSEQYF
>.|TRBV6-1|TRBJ1-5|.
TGTGCCAGCAGTGAAGTAGCACAGAACCTCCTTGGCAATCAGCCCCAGCATTTT
CASSEVAQNLLGNQPQHF
>.|TRBV19|TRBJ2-2|.
TGTGCCAGTTGGGATGGGCCCGGGACGGGGGAGCTGTTTTTT
CASWDGPGTGELFF
>.|TRBV7-9|TRBJ1-1|TRBD1
TGTGCCAGCAACCGACAGGGATATGAAGCTTTCTTT
CASNRQGYEAFF
>many|TRBV5-1|TRBJ1-3|.
TGCGCCAGCAGCTTGAGTTTAGGAGACTCTGGAAACACCATATATTTT
CASSLSLGDSGNTIYF